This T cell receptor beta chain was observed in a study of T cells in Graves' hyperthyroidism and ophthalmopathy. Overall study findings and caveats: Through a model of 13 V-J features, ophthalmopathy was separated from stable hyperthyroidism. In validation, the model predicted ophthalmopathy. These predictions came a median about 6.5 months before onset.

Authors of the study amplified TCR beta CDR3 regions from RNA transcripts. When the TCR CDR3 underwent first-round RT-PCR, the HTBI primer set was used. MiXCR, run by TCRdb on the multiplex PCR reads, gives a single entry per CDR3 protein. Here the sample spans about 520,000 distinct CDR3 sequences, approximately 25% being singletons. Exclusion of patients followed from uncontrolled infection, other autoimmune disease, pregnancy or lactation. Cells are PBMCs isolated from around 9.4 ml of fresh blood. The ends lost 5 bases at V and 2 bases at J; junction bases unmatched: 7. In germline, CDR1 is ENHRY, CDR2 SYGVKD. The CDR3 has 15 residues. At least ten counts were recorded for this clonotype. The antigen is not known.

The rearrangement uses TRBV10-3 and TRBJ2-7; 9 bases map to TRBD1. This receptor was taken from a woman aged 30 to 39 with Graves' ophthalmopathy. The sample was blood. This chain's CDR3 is CAISMTGTGPYEQYF. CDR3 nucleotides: TGTGCCATCAGTATGACCGGGACAGGGCCCTACGAGCAGTACTTC.